The T cell receptor (beta chain) described here comes from a study of identical twins. Findings and caveats of the study: Analyses of zero insertions could be partly confounded by invariant MAIT and iNKT cells. For monozygotic twins, models underestimated out-of-frame TCR alpha sharing.

The CDR3 spans 15 residues. V dropped 0 bases and J dropped 5 bases, with 11 bases sitting between them. About this clonotype: The antigen is not known.

TCRdb used MiXCR to reprocess the 5' RACE reads, holding one entry per CDR3 protein. The sample includes hundreds of thousands of distinct CDR3 sequences, around 8.6% of them seen just once. These records were also assigned to another study, of yellow fever vaccine responses in identical twins. From that report: Twins reportedly showed a vaccine T cell response that seemed partly convergent and partly personalized.

Sequences were obtained from PBMCs. This rearrangement joins TRBV12-3 or TRBV12-4 to TRBJ2-1; D ambiguous. This clonotype originated in a woman aged 18-30 years in good health. The CDR3 DNA sequence: TGTGCCAGCAGTTTAGCAGGGTTGTTCCACAATGAGCAGTTCTTC. This codes for CASSLAGLFHNEQFF.